The 3 T cell receptor beta chains in this list originate from one sample, sequenced in a study of monozygotic twins with inflammatory bowel disease. From the 5' RACE reads, TCRdb lists one entry per CDR3 protein and no DNA. With under 200,000 distinct CDR3 sequences in the sample, the ten largest clones hold over 2.5%. Sequenced sample: blood. These TCRs come from a human donor with ulcerative colitis or Crohn's disease, or a healthy co-twin of an affected twin (not recorded which).

The chain couples TRBV3-1 to TRBJ2-5; the TCRdb call, TRBD1, lacks DNA for checking. The CDR3 sequence is 14 residues long. In germline, CDR1 is LGHDT, CDR2 YNNKEL (reference sequence). The CDR3 sequence: CASSQRGTQETQYF.

The V and J genes are TRBV7-2 and TRBJ2-7; as DNA is missing, the TRBD2 call by TCRdb cannot be tested. Germline V gene sequence: CDR1 SGHTA, CDR2 FQGNSA. This CDR3 comprises 15 residues. CDR3 protein: CASSPVAGGTYEQYF.

V usage is TRBV7-2 and J usage is TRBJ1-1. In germline, CDR1 is SGHTA, CDR2 FQGNSA. The CDR3 length is 15 residues. This chain's CDR3 is CASSPSRMGNTEAFF.